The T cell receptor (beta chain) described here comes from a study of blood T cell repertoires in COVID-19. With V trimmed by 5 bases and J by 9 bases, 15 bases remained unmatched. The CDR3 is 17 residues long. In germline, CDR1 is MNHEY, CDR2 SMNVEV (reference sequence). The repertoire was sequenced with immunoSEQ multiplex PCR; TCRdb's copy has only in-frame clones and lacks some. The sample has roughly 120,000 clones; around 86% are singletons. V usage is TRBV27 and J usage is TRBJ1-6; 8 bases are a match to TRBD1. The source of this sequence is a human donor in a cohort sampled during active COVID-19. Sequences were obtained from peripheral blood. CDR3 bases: TGTGCCAGCAGTCTAGGGGGGTTGGGACAGGAGCGTTCACCCCTCCACTTT. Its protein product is CASSLGGLGQERSPLHF.